This TCR beta chain was sequenced for a study of PD-1 blockade in classical Hodgkin lymphoma. Germline assignment: CDR1 MDHEN and CDR2 SYDVKM. Trimming stripped 2 bases from V and 6 bases from J, with 11 bases between. This CDR3 comprises 14 residues. Study-level results: Diversity similar to that of newly diagnosed patients was seen at baseline in complete responders. It was CD4+ TCR diversity, not CD8+, that rose significantly by C4D1.

Some clones are missing from TCRdb's copy, which holds only in-frame ones; the method was immunoSEQ multiplex PCR. The sample consists of around 150,000 clones, about four fifths of them appearing once. No patient escaped relapse after autologous stem cell transplantation, and brentuximab vedotin exposure varied. Note on this clone: Its antigen is not known.

The sequence derives from a human donor with classical Hodgkin lymphoma. The sample here was peripheral blood mononuclear cells (PBMCs), taken before the second cycle of nivolumab. This chain uses TRBV28 with TRBJ1-5, with D tentatively TRBD1 (6 bases). The CDR3 loop is CASSLRDTAQPQHF. The CDR3 DNA follows: TGTGCCAGCAGTTTACGGGACACGGCTCAGCCCCAGCATTTT.